Listed below are T cell receptor beta chains from one sample, sequenced in a study of blood T cell repertoires in COVID-19. TCRdb keeps only in-frame clones here, not all; method: immunoSEQ multiplex PCR. The data contain about 330,000 clones, roughly 88% of them singletons. Sequencing input: peripheral blood. The receptors stem from a woman between 45 and 60 years old with active or convalescent COVID-19. CDR3s include the opening cysteine and the closing phenylalanine or tryptophan. Each record gives: clone size, V gene, J gene, CDR3 length, D gene, CDR3 protein, CDR3 DNA. The D gene is left open where the match is weak. The size field is filled for only some rows; it gives once, few, many or a size class.

-,TRBV7-8,TRBJ1-5,16,-,CASSLAAGERNQPQHF,TGTGCCAGCAGCTTAGCGGCGGGGGAGCGCAATCAGCCCCAGCATTTT
-,TRBV7-2,TRBJ1-1,14,TRBD1,CASSPGQGNTEAFF,TGTGCCAGCAGCCCTGGACAGGGGAACACTGAAGCTTTCTTT
many,TRBV28,TRBJ1-6,12,-,CASQTGSSPLHF,TGTGCCAGCCAAACGGGGAGTTCACCCCTCCACTTT
-,TRBV10-1,TRBJ1-5,18,-,CASSEAPGRAYSNQPQHF,TGCGCCAGCAGTGAAGCCCCGGGCAGGGCTTATAGCAATCAGCCCCAGCATTTT
-,TRBV7-8,TRBJ2-7,14,TRBD1,CASSVDRGRIQQYF,TGTGCCAGCAGTGTAGACAGGGGGCGCATCCAGCAGTACTTC
once,TRBV27,TRBJ2-2,20,TRBD2,CASSTGDPGTSDSGTGELFF,TGTGCCAGCAGCACCGGCGACCCGGGGACTAGCGACTCGGGCACCGGGGAGCTGTTTTTT
-,TRBV28,TRBJ1-2,15,-,CASSFGTSPYYGYTF,TGTGCCAGCAGTTTTGGGACATCGCCTTACTATGGCTACACCTTC
-,TRBV5-1,TRBJ2-1,15,-,CASSSQVTSYNEQFF,TGCGCCAGCAGCTCACAGGTTACCTCCTACAATGAGCAGTTCTTC
-,TRBV12-3/TRBV12-4,TRBJ1-1,13,-,CASSLNGGTEAFF,TGTGCCAGCAGTTTAAATGGGGGGACTGAAGCTTTCTTT
-,TRBV7-2,TRBJ1-3,14,-,CASSLDRRGNTIYF,TGTGCCAGCAGCTTAGACAGGCGGGGAAACACCATATATTTT
-,TRBV5-1,TRBJ2-1,14,TRBD2,CASSPGLAYNEQFF,TGCGCCAGCAGCCCGGGACTAGCCTACAATGAGCAGTTCTTC
few,TRBV9,TRBJ1-5,14,-,CASSEDARNQPQHF,TGTGCCAGCAGCGAAGACGCGCGGAATCAGCCCCAGCATTTT
few,TRBV7-3,TRBJ2-1,18,-,CASSFHFLNRARENEQFF,TGTGCCAGCAGCTTTCATTTCCTAAACAGGGCCCGTGAGAATGAGCAGTTCTTC
-,TRBV7-9,TRBJ2-1,18,TRBD2,CASSLSLAGTSPYNEQFF,TGTGCCAGCAGCTTAAGTTTAGCGGGAACTAGCCCCTACAATGAGCAGTTCTTC
-,TRBV29-1,TRBJ2-5,13,-,CSVDDLARETQYF,TGCAGCGTTGATGACCTGGCGAGGGAGACCCAGTACTTC
-,TRBV4-3,TRBJ2-6,17,-,CASSQGALPSGANVLTF,TGCGCCAGCAGCCAAGGGGCGCTACCCTCTGGGGCCAACGTCCTGACTTTC
-,TRBV6-1,TRBJ2-5,17,TRBD2,CASSESRRAGGGETQYF,TGTGCCAGCAGTGAATCTCGGCGGGCGGGAGGAGGAGAGACCCAGTACTTC
-,TRBV7-2,TRBJ2-7,16,TRBD2,CASSLVAGLTSYEQYF,TGTGCCAGCAGCTTAGTAGCGGGCCTAACCTCCTACGAGCAGTACTTC
-,TRBV18,TRBJ1-1,19,-,CASSPPGRIGAGTSTEAFF,TGTGCCAGCTCACCACCGGGCAGGATAGGGGCAGGGACATCCACTGAAGCTTTCTTT
once,TRBV28,TRBJ2-7,14,TRBD2,CASSPIAGLNEQYF,TGTGCCAGCAGTCCCATAGCGGGGTTAAACGAGCAGTACTTC
-,TRBV3-1/TRBV3-2,TRBJ1-1,14,-,CASSFGQQNTEAFF,TGTGCCAGCAGCTTCGGACAGCAGAACACTGAAGCTTTCTTT
-,TRBV9,TRBJ2-3,15,TRBD2,CASSVGGTSADTQYF,TGTGCCAGCAGCGTGGGGGGAACTAGCGCAGATACGCAGTATTTT
once,TRBV27,TRBJ1-6,14,-,CASSSGHYNSPLHF,TGTGCCAGCAGTTCCGGACATTATAATTCACCCCTCCACTTT
-,TRBV29-1,TRBJ1-1,13,-,CSTRTDLNTEAFF,TGCAGCACACGGACAGACCTGAACACTGAAGCTTTCTTT
-,TRBV2,TRBJ1-4,15,TRBD1,CASRPQGAWSEKLFF,TGTGCCAGCAGGCCACAGGGGGCTTGGAGTGAAAAACTGTTTTTT
-,TRBV16,TRBJ1-5,18,-,CASSQFIRTVSDNQPQHF,TGTGCCAGCAGCCAATTCATCCGGACAGTAAGTGACAATCAGCCCCAGCATTTT
-,TRBV28,TRBJ2-3,11,-,CASRTADTQYF,TGTGCCAGCAGAACAGCAGATACGCAGTATTTT
-,TRBV30,TRBJ1-3,16,-,CAWLSRAGYSGNTIYF,TGTGCCTGGCTGTCAAGGGCAGGGTACTCTGGAAACACCATATATTTT
-,TRBV6-1,TRBJ2-3,17,TRBD1,CASSEAFGTGRADTQYF,TGTGCCAGCAGTGAAGCGTTCGGGACAGGTCGCGCAGATACGCAGTATTTT
few,TRBV7-3,TRBJ2-2,16,TRBD2,CASSPSGGAVTGELFF,TGTGCCAGCAGCCCCAGCGGGGGGGCCGTCACCGGGGAGCTGTTTTTT